Presented here are 18 T cell receptor beta chains from one specimen sequenced in a study of OX40 agonist ivuxolimab in advanced cancers. This table comes from immunoSEQ multiplex PCR, and its TCRdb copy is limited to in-frame clones, with some not included. The sample consists of about 54,000 clones, 84% of them appearing once. Sample: CD4+ or CD8+ T cells sorted from blood, taken in a trial of the OX40 agonist ivuxolimab. The receptors stem from an adult with an advanced solid tumor such as melanoma, head and neck, liver or kidney cancer.

Here the CDR3 DNA reads TGTGCCAGCTCACCAGAGACAGGGAGGCTGTATGGCTACACCTTC. Translated: CASSPETGRLYGYTF. The chain couples TRBV18 to TRBJ1-2, with 7 bases that match TRBD1. CDR3 length: 15 residues. In germline, CDR1 is KGHSH, CDR2 LQKENI. V lost 2 bases to trimming and J lost 5 bases; unmatched junction nucleotides: 8.

V usage is TRBV19 and J usage is TRBJ1-1, with TRBD1 identical over 7 bases. Germline assignment: CDR1 LNHDA and CDR2 SQIVND (reference sequence). The CDR3 runs to 16 residues. The V gene end was trimmed by 2 bases and the J gene end by 0 bases; junction bases not matched to a gene: 6. The CDR3 here is CASSIPTGSLNTEAFF. The CDR3 DNA follows: TGTGCCAGTAGTATACCGACAGGGAGCTTGAACACTGAAGCTTTCTTT.

The V call is TRBV27, the J call TRBJ1-5, with a possible D match to TRBD1 (5 bases). The CDR3 runs 13 residues. Germline CDR1 and CDR2: MNHEY and SMNVEV (reference sequence). The V end was cut by 8 bases, the J end by 6 bases, with 14 bases between. CDR3: CASGQDRAQPQHF. The CDR3 nucleotides are TGTGCCAGCGGGCAAGACAGAGCTCAGCCCCAGCATTTT.

The chain has TRBV30 and TRBJ2-2; no clear D gene. The CDR3 has 13 amino acids. CDR1 and CDR2 (germline): GTSNPN, SVGIG (reference sequence). Trimming stripped 3 bases from V and 2 bases from J, with 7 bases between. Here the CDR3 reads CAWSRENTGELFF. DNA of the CDR3: TGTGCCTGGAGCCGAGAAAACACCGGGGAGCTGTTTTTT. The variable domain in full, with the rest retrieved from reference TRBV30 and TRBJ2-2, is SQTIHQWPATLVQPVGSPLSLECTVEGTSNPNLYWYRQAAGRGLQLLFYSVGIGQISSEVPQNLSASRPQDRQFILSSKKLLLSDSGFYLCAWSRENTGELFFGEGSRLTVL.

The V gene is TRBV11-3, the J gene TRBJ2-2; D is undetermined. The germline V gene encodes CDR1 SGHNT and CDR2 YENEEA. V lost 5 bases and J lost 7, with 8 bases in between. This CDR3 comprises 12 residues. CDR3 DNA sequence: TGTGCCAGCAGCAGGATAAACGGGGAGCTGTTTTTT. Its translation: CASSRINGELFF.

The genes are TRBV2 and TRBJ2-7; 8 nucleotides align to TRBD2. Germline V gene sequence: CDR1 SNHLY, CDR2 FYNNEI. The CDR3 is 14 amino acids. Losses at the gene ends were 4 bases for V and 2 bases for J; bases not matched to a gene: 4. This CDR3 is CASSGRTSTYEQYF. The CDR3 nucleotides read TGTGCCAGCAGTGGGAGGACTAGCACCTACGAGCAGTACTTC. Looking up the rest from reference TRBV2 and TRBJ2-7 gives the full variable domain: EPEVTQTPSHQVTQMGQEVILRCVPISNHLYFYWYRQILGQKVEFLVSFYNNEISEKSEIFDDQFSVERPDGSNFTLKIRSTKLEDSAMYFCASSGRTSTYEQYFGPGTRLTVT.

The chain's CDR3 is CASSQLATAYNEQFF. The DNA of the CDR3 is TGCGCCAGCAGCCAGCTAGCGACCGCCTACAATGAGCAGTTCTTC. The chain has TRBV4-1 and TRBJ2-1, with D perhaps TRBD2 (6 bases). Trimming took off 3 bases at V and 2 bases at J, with 11 bases between the two ends. The germline V gene encodes CDR1 MGHRA and CDR2 YSYEKL. The CDR3 runs 15 residues.

The gene calls are TRBV9 and TRBJ2-2; 7 positions agree with TRBD1. CDR3 length: 15 amino acids. The junction had 6 bases not matched to a gene; V was cut back by 3 bases and J by 4 bases. Germline CDR1 reads SGDLS; CDR2 reads YYNGEE. The CDR3 nucleotides are TGTGCCAGCAGCGCTCGGGACAGCCTCACCGGGGAGCTGTTTTTT. This encodes CASSARDSLTGELFF.

The chain carries TRBV2 and TRBJ1-1, with no clear D. Germline V gene data show CDR1 as SNHLY and CDR2 as FYNNEI. This CDR3 region has 16 residues. The ends were cut back, 7 bases at V and 0 bases at J, with 18 bases in the middle. CDR3 in amino acids: CASISGTSLMNTEAFF. The CDR3, as DNA: TGTGCCAGCATTTCAGGCACGTCCCTCATGAACACTGAAGCTTTCTTT.

This clone was picked up a small number of times. The CDR3 coding sequence is TGTGCCAGCACCTCACTTTTAGTAGGGATGATATCGAGCACTGAAGCTTTCTTT. It codes for CASTSLLVGMISSTEAFF. The chain carries TRBV28 and TRBJ1-1; D not resolved. Germline CDR1 MDHEN, CDR2 SYDVKM. V lost 7 bases and J lost 4, with 28 bases in between. CDR3 size: 18 residues.

The V call is TRBV25-1, the J call TRBJ2-5, with D possibly being TRBD1 or TRBD2 (5 bases each). V lost 0 bases, J lost 1 base, and 12 bases lay in between. The CDR3 is 16 residues long. Germline V gene sequence: CDR1 MGHDK, CDR2 SYGVNS. CDR3 nucleotides: TGTGCCAGCAGTGAATATAAGGGGACGTTCCAAGAGACCCAGTACTTC. This encodes CASSEYKGTFQETQYF.

This clone occurred a few times. This chain joins TRBV27 and TRBJ2-6, with D unclear. The germline CDR1 and CDR2 sequences are MNHEY and SMNVEV (reference sequence). The V gene lost 4 bases and the J gene lost 0 bases, with 4 bases spanning the gap. The CDR3 extends over 14 amino acids. This CDR3 reads CASSSSSGANVLTF. The CDR3 nucleotides read TGTGCCAGCAGTTCTAGCTCTGGGGCCAACGTCCTGACTTTC.

CDR3 nucleotide sequence: TGCGCCAGCAGCTCATCACTGATTGGAGACACTGAAGCTTTCTTT. It is translated as CASSSSLIGDTEAFF. This chain joins TRBV5-1 and TRBJ1-1; no reliable D call. With 3 bases removed from V and 3 bases from J, the gap between germline ends came to 15 bases. Germline values: CDR1 SGHRS, CDR2 YFSETQ. The CDR3 length is 15 residues.

This clone was detected once. The rearrangement joins TRBV19 to TRBJ2-3, with 10 bases lining up with TRBD2. Germline V gives CDR1 LNHDA, CDR2 SQIVND (reference sequence). After removal of 6 bases from V and 6 bases from J, the junction contained 12 bases not matched to a gene. CDR3 length equals 16 residues. The CDR3 nucleotides are TGTGCCAGTAGACCCTTTCCTAGCGGGAGAGGTGATACGCAGTATTTT. Amino acids: CASRPFPSGRGDTQYF.

In nucleotides, the CDR3 is TGTGCCAGCAGCCCGGGACAGGCCACAGATACGCAGTATTTT. Protein sequence: CASSPGQATDTQYF. This rearrangement joins TRBV11-3 to TRBJ2-3; TRBD1 agrees at 8 bases. The germline V gene has CDR1 SGHNT and CDR2 YENEEA. This CDR3 has 14 amino acids. After removal of 5 bases from V and 2 bases from J, the junction contained 3 bases not matched to a gene. Full variable domain (remainder filled in from reference TRBV11-3 and TRBJ2-3): EAGVVQSPRYKIIEKKQPVAFWCNPISGHNTLYWYLQNLGQGPELLIRYENEEAVDDSQLPKDRFSAERLKGVDSTLKIQPAELGDSAVYLCASSPGQATDTQYFGPGTRLTVL.

The rearrangement uses TRBV5-1 and TRBJ2-7, with D perhaps matching TRBD1 or TRBD2 (5 bases each). The CDR3 is 16 residues long. V was cut by 4 bases and J by 5 bases, with 22 bases left in between. Per the germline V gene, CDR1 is SGHRS and CDR2 is YFSETQ. The CDR3 nucleotides read TGCGCCAGCAGCCCTGCGAGACGGGACGGAAAGGACGAGCAGTACTTC. This gives the protein CASSPARRDGKDEQYF.

This clone was seen a few times. This chain links TRBV27 with TRBJ2-1; D is possibly TRBD1 or TRBD2 (5 bases each). This CDR3 spans 14 amino acids. The V end lost 6 bases, the J end lost 8 bases, and 17 bases lay between the germline ends. Germline values: CDR1 MNHEY, CDR2 SMNVEV (reference sequence). The CDR3 spells CASSPGRILYEQFF. In DNA, the CDR3 is TGTGCCAGCAGCCCGGGGCGAATCTTATATGAGCAGTTCTTC.

In this sample, this clone turned up a few times. The V and J genes are TRBV10-3 and TRBJ1-1; D is unclear. The germline V and J ends were trimmed by 3 bases and 4 bases, with 12 bases remaining between them. There are 14 residues in the CDR3. Germline V CDR1 and CDR2: ENHRY, SYGVKD. The CDR3: CAISELGGSTEAFF. In nucleotides, the CDR3 is TGTGCCATCAGTGAACTGGGAGGGAGCACTGAAGCTTTCTTT.